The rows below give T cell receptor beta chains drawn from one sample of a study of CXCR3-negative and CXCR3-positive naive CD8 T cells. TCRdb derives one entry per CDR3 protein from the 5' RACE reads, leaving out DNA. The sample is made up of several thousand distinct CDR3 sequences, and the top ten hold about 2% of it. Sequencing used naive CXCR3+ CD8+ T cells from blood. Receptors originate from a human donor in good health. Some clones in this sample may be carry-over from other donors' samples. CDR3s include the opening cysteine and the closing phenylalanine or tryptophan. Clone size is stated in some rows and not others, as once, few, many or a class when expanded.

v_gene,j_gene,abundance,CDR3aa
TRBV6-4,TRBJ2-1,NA,CASSDSLADEQFF
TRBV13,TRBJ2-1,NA,CASSSTSGGYNEQFF
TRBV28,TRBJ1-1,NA,CASSSPTVRVGVMNTEAFF
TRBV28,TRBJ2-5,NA,CASSLGSSGTQTQYF
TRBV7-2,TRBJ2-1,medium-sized,CASSSHSGSSYNEQFF
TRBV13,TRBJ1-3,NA,CASSLRGAGGNTIYF
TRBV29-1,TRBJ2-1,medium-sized,CSATSASYNEQFF
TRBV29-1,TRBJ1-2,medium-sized,CSVPGNQGSYGYTF
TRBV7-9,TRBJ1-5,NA,CASSPDSYNQPQHF
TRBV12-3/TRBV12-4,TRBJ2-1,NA,CATQTTAGTHEQFF
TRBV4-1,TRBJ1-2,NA,CASSQHREGYTF
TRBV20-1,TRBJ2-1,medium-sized,CSAMGGGLGLAGFAYNEQFF
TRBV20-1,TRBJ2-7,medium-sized,CSARSFGLAGPYEQYF
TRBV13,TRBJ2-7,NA,CASSLGSGDEQYF
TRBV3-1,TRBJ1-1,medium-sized,CASSHVQGANLAEAFF
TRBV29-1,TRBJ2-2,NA,CSVEVSNTGELFF
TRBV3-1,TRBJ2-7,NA,CASSPGLAGGKIINYEQYF
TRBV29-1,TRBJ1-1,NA,CSVNRTGLTEAFF
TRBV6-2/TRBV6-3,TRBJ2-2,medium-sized,CASSGPTGVSTGELFF
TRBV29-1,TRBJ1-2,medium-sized,CSHPVGNGYTF
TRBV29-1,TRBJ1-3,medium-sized,CSVEVHGNTIYF
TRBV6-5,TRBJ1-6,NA,CASSRTAPFSPLHF
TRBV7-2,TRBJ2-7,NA,CASSLDAGLAGAGYEQYF
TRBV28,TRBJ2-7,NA,CASSPGRSTAEQYF
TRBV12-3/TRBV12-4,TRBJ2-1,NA,CASTPGLEYNEQFF
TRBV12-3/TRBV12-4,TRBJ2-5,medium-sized,CASSSSLSPPGTQYF
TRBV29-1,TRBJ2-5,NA,CSVESVEALETQYF
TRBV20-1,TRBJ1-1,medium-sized,CSARGGNEAFF
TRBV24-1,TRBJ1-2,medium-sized,CATSDLDLDYGYTF
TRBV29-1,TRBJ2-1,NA,CSVVNRASGSYNEQFF
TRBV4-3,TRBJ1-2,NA,CASSQSKRGTNSYGYTF
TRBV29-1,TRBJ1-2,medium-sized,CSVVGTPEGLNYGYTF
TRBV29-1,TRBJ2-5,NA,CSVESTSGSLETQYF
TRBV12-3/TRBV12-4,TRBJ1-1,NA,CASSLPGSNTEAFF
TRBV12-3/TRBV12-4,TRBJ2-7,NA,CASRGLAPEQYF
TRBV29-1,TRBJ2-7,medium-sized,CSVEDVSGSSYEQYF
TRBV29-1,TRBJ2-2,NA,CSVEGGFTNTGELFF
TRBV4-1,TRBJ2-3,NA,CASSPLAGEIGDTQYF
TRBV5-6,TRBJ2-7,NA,CASSFSGSYEQYF
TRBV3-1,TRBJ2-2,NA,CASSPSSGGPNTGELFF
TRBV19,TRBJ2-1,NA,CATVGYPKYNEQFF
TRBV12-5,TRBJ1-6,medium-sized,CASSPGQAWPLHF
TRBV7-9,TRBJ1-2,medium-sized,CASSELRRSYGYTF
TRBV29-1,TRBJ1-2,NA,CSVRGREGYGYTF
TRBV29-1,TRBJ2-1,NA,CSVMGVSSYNEQFF
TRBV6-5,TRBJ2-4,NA,CASSYSGLDIQYF
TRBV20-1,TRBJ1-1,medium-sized,CSARDRGRRNTEAFF